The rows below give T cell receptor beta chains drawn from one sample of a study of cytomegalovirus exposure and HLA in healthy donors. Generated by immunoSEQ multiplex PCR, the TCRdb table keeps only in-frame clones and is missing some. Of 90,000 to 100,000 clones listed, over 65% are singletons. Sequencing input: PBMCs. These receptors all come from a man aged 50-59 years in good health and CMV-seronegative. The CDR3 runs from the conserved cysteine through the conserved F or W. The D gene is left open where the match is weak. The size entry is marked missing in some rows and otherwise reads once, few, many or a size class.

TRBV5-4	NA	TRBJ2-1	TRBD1	CASSSRQGSYNEQFF	TGTGCCAGCAGCTCTAGACAGGGTTCCTACAATGAGCAGTTCTTC
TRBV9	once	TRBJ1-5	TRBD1	CASSFDRGYSNQPQHF	TGTGCCAGCAGCTTTGACAGGGGATATAGCAATCAGCCCCAGCATTTT
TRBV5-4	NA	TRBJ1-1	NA	CASSLQGNTEAFF	TGTGCCAGCAGCTTGCAGGGAAACACTGAAGCTTTCTTT
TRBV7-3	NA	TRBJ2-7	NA	CASSLSTVGEQYF	TGTGCCAGCAGCTTAAGTACGGTTGGCGAGCAGTACTTC
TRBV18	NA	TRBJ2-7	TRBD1	CASSGTGGSYEQYF	TGTGCCAGCTCAGGGACAGGTGGCTCCTACGAGCAGTACTTC
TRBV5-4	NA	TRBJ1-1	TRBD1	CASSLAGQTNTEAFF	TGTGCCAGCAGCTTGGCGGGACAGACAAACACTGAAGCTTTCTTT
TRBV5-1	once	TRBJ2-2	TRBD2	CASSLSSGRGGELFF	TGCGCCAGCAGCTTGAGTAGCGGGAGAGGCGGGGAGCTGTTTTTT
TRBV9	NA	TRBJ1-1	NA	CASSVYGGNTEAFF	TGTGCCAGCAGCGTATACGGGGGGAACACTGAAGCTTTCTTT
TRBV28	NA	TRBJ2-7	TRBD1	CASSSPGTGDFYEQYF	TGTGCCAGCAGCTCCCCCGGGACAGGGGACTTCTACGAGCAGTACTTC
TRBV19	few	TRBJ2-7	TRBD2	CASSRTSGDYEQYF	TGTGCCAGTAGTAGGACTAGCGGAGACTACGAGCAGTACTTC